The 9 T cell receptor beta chains reported below all come from one sample, sequenced in a study of regulatory T cells in long-lasting Graves disease. The sample's time point: newly diagnosed GD, antithyroid drugs for less than 3 months. PBMC-derived RNA was used for the TCR library. Arm-PCR of CDR3 regions with iRepertoire HTBI primers generated TCR beta libraries. One entry per CDR3 protein results from TCRdb running MiXCR on the multiplex PCR reads. The sample contains 350,000 to 500,000 distinct CDR3 sequences, about 16% of which appear only once. These data also formed part of another study, on T cells in Graves' hyperthyroidism and ophthalmopathy.

This specimen consisted of peripheral blood mononuclear cells (PBMCs), obtained at new diagnosis, from a patient treated with antithyroid drugs. The origin of the receptors is a woman aged 25 to 39 with Graves disease.

This clonotype was observed many times. J is TRBJ2-1 and V is TRBV11-2; 7 bases are shared with TRBD1. The CDR3 sequence is 14 residues long. The V gene's germline CDR1 is SGHAT and CDR2 FQNNGV. V trimming: 2 bases; J trimming: 6 bases; junction bases outside the gene matches: 4. The CDR3 here is CASSLIPGGNEQFF. CDR3 in DNA: TGTGCCAGCAGCTTAATCCCAGGGGGCAATGAGCAGTTCTTC.

This clonotype appeared many times. This chain connects TRBV29-1 to TRBJ2-2; no clear D gene. The CDR3 has 12 residues. Trimming cost V 4 bases and J 1 base, with 4 bases left between them. CDR1 and CDR2 (germline): SQVTM, ANQGSEA. CDR3 coding DNA: TGCAGCGTTGTCGGGAACACCGGGGAGCTGTTTTTT. It translates to CSVVGNTGELFF.

The sample holds many counts of this clonotype. The genes are TRBV12-3 or TRBV12-4 and TRBJ1-4; D is possibly TRBD1 (6 bases). CDR3 length equals 14 residues. With 3 bases removed from V and 8 bases from J, the gap between germline ends came to 13 bases. For the CDR3, the DNA is TGTGCCAGCAGTTTCGGGGGCCAAGGGGAAAAACTGTTTTTT. Protein product: CASSFGGQGEKLFF.

This clonotype was detected many times. This sequence joins TRBV10-3 and TRBJ2-7, with a weak D call TRBD2 (6 bases). The CDR3 is 19 amino acids. The V end lost 4 bases, the J end lost 2 bases, and 27 bases lay between the germline ends. The V gene's germline CDR1 is ENHRY and CDR2 SYGVKD. The CDR3 loop reads CAISAPTTTAPGDPYEQYF. The CDR3 nucleotides read TGTGCCATCAGTGCCCCGACTACCACGGCGCCGGGGGATCCCTACGAGCAGTACTTC.

This clonotype was detected many times. The chain links TRBV7-2 to TRBJ1-6, with TRBD1 identical over 7 bases. Looked up from germline, CDR1 is SGHTA and CDR2 is FQGNSA. CDR3 length equals 15 residues. Germline trimming cut 5 bases from V and 9 bases from J; bases unmatched to any gene: 10. The CDR3 loop is CASSIGQAGSSPLHF. CDR3 nucleotides: TGTGCCAGCAGCATCGGACAGGCCGGGAGTTCACCCCTCCACTTT.

In this sample, this clonotype turned up many times. The chain combines TRBV7-9 with TRBJ1-1; D is undetermined. The germline CDR1 and CDR2 sequences are SEHNR and FQNEAQ (reference sequence). V lost 5 bases and J 5 bases, leaving 15 bases between the germline ends. The CDR3 spans 14 residues. The CDR3 DNA sequence: TGTGCCAGCAGCCCCCTGGCCCCGGGGACTGAAGCTTTCTTT. Encoded protein: CASSPLAPGTEAFF.

This clonotype was seen at least ten times. V and J are TRBV28 and TRBJ2-7; a possible D gene is TRBD2 (5 bases). Trimming stripped 5 bases from V and 6 bases from J, with 20 bases between. This CDR3 spans 15 amino acids. The germline V gene encodes CDR1 MDHEN and CDR2 SYDVKM. CDR3 amino acids: CASSPRGGGSLEQYF. In DNA form, the CDR3 reads TGTGCCAGCAGTCCCCGTGGAGGCGGCTCCCTCGAGCAGTACTTC.

The chain links TRBV24-1 to TRBJ2-2; D is uncertain. The CDR3 consists of 12 residues. With 4 bases removed from V and 4 bases from J, the gap between germline ends came to 3 bases. CDR1 and CDR2 from the germline V gene are KGHDR and SFDVKD. CDR3 in amino acids: CATSEFTGELFF. The CDR3 DNA reads TGTGCCACCAGTGAGTTCACCGGGGAGCTGTTTTTT.

This clonotype was found many times. The chain carries TRBV18 and TRBJ2-5, with a weak D call TRBD2 (5 bases). This CDR3 region has 12 residues. Germline lookup yields CDR1 KGHSH and CDR2 LQKENI. Trimming cost V 4 bases and J 5 bases, with 8 bases left between them. The CDR3, as DNA: TGTGCCAGCTCACGGAGAGGGGAGACCCAGTACTTC. This gives the protein CASSRRGETQYF.